Listed here is a single T cell receptor beta chain. In this sample, this clone turned up once. No cognate antigen has been identified for it. Per-base qualities were not stored, and no clone one base away is much larger. The label giving this sample's time point can be read as: baseline before oral tofacitinib. Lesional scalp punch biopsies and peripheral blood were collected from alopecia areata patients. After PBMCs were isolated by density centrifugation and stained for CD3, CD4 and CD8, a FACSAria was used to sort CD4+ and CD8+ T cells. The germline ends are 16 bases apart after V is trimmed by 5 bases and J by 3 bases. The CDR3 starts with the cysteine, ends with the phenylalanine, and has 15 residues. The CDR3 DNA has 45 bases and is translated from base 1. The CDR1 and CDR2 encoded by the germline V gene (reference sequence) are SEHNR and FQNEAQ. This sample stems from a study of CD8+ T cells in alopecia areata (dated by TCRdb to the late 2010s). About the full investigation: The treated patients took part in an open-label pilot trial in which moderate-to-severe alopecia areata was treated with oral tofacitinib at 5 to 10 mg twice daily. Tofacitinib was administered for 6 to 18 months, and 6 months of follow-up off drug were then conducted to assess delayed response and recurrence. To study T cell clonal expansion in alopecia areata, the researchers applied high-throughput TCRbeta sequencing to both the C3H/HeJ mouse model and human patients. Scalp tissue and sorted CD4+ and CD8+ peripheral blood T cells from patchy and totalis/universalis alopecia areata patients and from healthy controls were covered by human TCRbeta sequencing. Biopsies were taken from tofacitinib-treated patients at baseline and at 4 and 24 weeks of treatment, and a later scalp biopsy was taken in several of the tofacitinib-treated patients. Scalp clonality was compared among normal scalp (n=4), patchy alopecia areata scalp (n=8), and alopecia totalis/universalis scalp (n=8). The RNA source kit depended on sample type: the PAXgene miRNA kit for fixed scalp, the miRNeasy kit for PBMCs, and the RNeasy kit for mouse skin. Amplification of TCRbeta CDR3 regions was done by immunoSEQ multiplex PCR using 35 Vbeta forward primers and 13 Jbeta reverse primers.

Library preparation was by the immunoSEQ multiplex PCR assay. RNA was extracted from all samples and reverse transcribed into cDNA as template for TCR sequencing. First-strand cDNA was synthesized using SuperScript III with a 2:1 mix of oligo-dT and random hexamers. A synthetic immune receptor repertoire was used to gauge amplification bias, and whatever bias remained was removed computationally. In the authors' own workflow: Raw reads were preprocessed for error removal, and CDR3 was defined according to IMGT conventions as running from the conserved cysteine to phenylalanine. Clonality was calculated as 1 minus Shannon entropy normalized by log2 of the number of productive unique TCRs. CD4 or CD8 identity of scalp clones was inferred by cross-referencing scalp TCRbeta sequences with sorted blood CD4 and CD8 repertoires. What TCRdb holds here is the immuneACCESS table cut down to in-frame rearrangements. Part of the clones is not present; checked against another copy, under half of the missing clones reflect an unresolved V gene, and the others are unexplained. V and J calls and clone size come straight from that table; D and trimming were deduced from the DNA. Here the sample has 120,000 to 150,000 clones; 75% to 90% occur a single time. Approximately 15% of the sample rests with the top ten.

The paper's findings and limits, for the study overall: Shared TCR sequences between patients were less evident than in mice, which may be partly attributable to HLA diversity in the patient population. Unlike mouse skin, where gammadelta T cells dominate, normal human skin contains resident alphabeta T cells that get sequenced too, which complicates analysis of the scalp TCR repertoire. Compared with normal scalp, lesional scalp, particularly in alopecia totalis/universalis, had higher clonality and more expanded CD8+ clones, which suggests antigenic drive.

The TCR comes from a human donor with alopecia areata. In this chain, TRBV7-9 is recombined with TRBJ1-1; the best D guess is TRBD1, with 6 bases matching. The specimen comprised CD8+ T cells sorted from blood, sampled at week 0. The DNA sequence is given as TGTGCCAGCAGCCTTAATACAGGGCGCGACACTGAAGCTTTCTTT. Its protein product is CASSLNTGRDTEAFF.